A single sample gave rise to the 11 T cell receptor beta chains below, sequenced in a study of shared clonotypes between healthy human individuals. The repertoire was sequenced with immunoSEQ multiplex PCR; TCRdb's copy has only in-frame clones and lacks some. The sample records some 2,000,000 clones, approximately 95% being singletons. The sequencing sample was made of naive CD4+ T cells sorted from blood. Subset given: CD45RA+ positively selected. These TCRs come from a young man in good health.

The count of this clone is one. The chain couples TRBV7-9 to TRBJ2-5; TRBD2 agrees at 10 bases. The CDR3 extends over 15 amino acids. Germline V lookup: CDR1 SEHNR, CDR2 FQNEAQ (reference sequence). J was trimmed by 6 bases and V by 8 bases; bases with no gene match: 12. As DNA, the CDR3 is TGTGCCAGCTCAGAAGTAAGCGGGAGGGAGCAGACCCAGTACTTC. This translates into CASSEVSGREQTQYF.

The J gene is TRBJ1-1, the V gene TRBV7-2; 7 positions agree with TRBD1. Looked up from germline, CDR1 is SGHTA and CDR2 is FQGNSA. V gave up 5 bases and J gave up 4 bases; unmatched junction bases: 10. The CDR3 extends over 15 amino acids. The CDR3 DNA follows: TGTGCCAGCAGCCTGGATGGACAGGCTGGCACTGAAGCTTTCTTT. Protein sequence: CASSLDGQAGTEAFF.

The chain combines TRBV21-1 with TRBJ1-1. TRBV21-1 is tagged as a pseudogene. The CDR3 consists of 9 residues. The DNA of the CDR3 is TGTGCCAGCAGCCCTCGGGCCGTATTT. This sequence encodes CASSPRAVF.

The CDR3 nucleotides read TGTGCCAGCAGCTTAGCCCCAGGGTCCTACGAGCAGTACTTC. Translation: CASSLAPGSYEQYF. J is TRBJ2-7 and V is TRBV7-9, with a weak D call TRBD1 (5 bases). The CDR3 length is 14 residues. Deletions cut 0 bases from V and 1 base from J, with 7 bases between. Germline V gives CDR1 SEHNR, CDR2 FQNEAQ (reference sequence).

This chain links TRBV18 with TRBJ2-1; 7 nucleotides align to TRBD1. Germline V gene sequence: CDR1 KGHSH, CDR2 LQKENI. The V segment lost 0 bases and the J segment 7 bases; nucleotides outside the gene matches: 18. The CDR3 length is 19 residues. CDR3 bases: TGTGCCAGCTCACCACCGAACCGACAGGGCCTTTGGTCATGGAATGAGCAGTTCTTC. Its translation is CASSPPNRQGLWSWNEQFF.

The chain has TRBV5-6 and TRBJ2-2; 8 bases agree with TRBD1. The CDR3 contains 16 residues. V shed 4 bases and J 5 bases; nucleotides not matched to a gene: 10. Germline loops: CDR1 SGHDT, CDR2 YYEEEE. The CDR3 nucleotides read TGTGCCAGCAGCCCCGCAGGGGGCGTTGGTACCGGGGAGCTGTTTTTT. Its translation: CASSPAGGVGTGELFF.

V is TRBV2 and J is TRBJ1-5; TRBD1 might be the D (5 bases). CDR3 length: 17 amino acids. Germline lookup yields CDR1 SNHLY and CDR2 FYNNEI. V shed 6 bases and J shed 9 bases, with 27 bases lying between them. The CDR3 nucleotides read TGTGCCAGCAGCTATCGGGCCGCGGGGACCGACCTGTGGCCCCAGCATTTT. This encodes CASSYRAAGTDLWPQHF.

The genes are TRBV7-9 and TRBJ2-7; the D gene is possibly TRBD1 (6 bases). V lost 5 bases to trimming and J lost 6 bases, with 14 bases between them. The germline V gene has CDR1 SEHNR and CDR2 FQNEAQ (reference sequence). The CDR3 length is 13 residues. DNA for the CDR3: TGTGCCAGCAGCCCAGGGGCGATGGGCGAGCAGTACTTC. Protein product: CASSPGAMGEQYF.

The V gene is TRBV5-1, the J gene TRBJ2-1; D gene unclear. V dropped 2 bases and J dropped 9 bases, with 6 bases sitting between them. Per germline, CDR1 SGHRS and CDR2 YFSETQ. The CDR3 length is 11 residues. CDR3 region: CASSFQSEQFF. The CDR3 DNA sequence: TGCGCCAGCAGCTTTCAAAGTGAGCAGTTCTTC.

The chain is built from TRBV7-9 and TRBJ1-2, with TRBD1 matching over 7 bases. Germline V gives CDR1 SEHNR, CDR2 FQNEAQ (reference sequence). Unmatched junction bases numbered 16, after V lost 4 bases and J lost 2 bases. The CDR3 extends over 18 amino acids. In nucleotides, the CDR3 is TGTGCCAGCAGCTCCCAACCCCGGACAGGCCGTACCAACTATGGCTACACCTTC. This codes for CASSSQPRTGRTNYGYTF. The whole variable domain, remainder taken from reference TRBV7-9 and TRBJ1-2, is DTGVSQNPRHKITKRGQNVTFRCDPISEHNRLYWYRQTLGQGPEFLTYFQNEAQLEKSRLLSDRFSAERPKGSFSTLEIQRTEQGDSAMYLCASSSQPRTGRTNYGYTFGSGTRLTVV.

V usage is TRBV6-6 and J usage is TRBJ2-7; D perhaps matches TRBD2 (6 bases). Germline V CDR1 and CDR2: MNHNY, SVGAGI (reference sequence). Trimming stripped 2 bases from V and 0 bases from J, with 11 bases between. The CDR3 contains 15 residues. CDR3 region: CASSYVAAPSYEQYF. The CDR3, as DNA: TGTGCCAGCAGTTACGTAGCGGCACCCTCCTACGAGCAGTACTTC.